Many counts were recorded for the clone carrying this TCR beta chain. This sample was included in a study of T cells after yellow fever vaccination. Study context: Separation of EM, EMRA, CM and Tscm memory subsets by sorting relied on CD3, CD45RA, CCR7 and CD95.

UMIs and a universal primer site were added when TCR cDNA was made by 5'RACE template switching. TCRdb reanalysed the 5' RACE reads using MiXCR and keeps one entry per CDR3 protein. The sample contains roughly 56,000 distinct CDR3 sequences, about 5.6% of which appear only once. The CDR3 spans 16 residues. CDR1 is LGHNA and CDR2 is YSLEER in the germline V gene. The V end was cut by 4 bases, the J end by 7 bases, with 23 bases between. Points from the study as a whole: Among primary-vaccination clones, most reappeared after the booster, at roughly 96% for CD4 and approximately 90% for CD8.

The TCR comes from a man aged 18 to 29 who received the YFV17D yellow fever vaccine. This chain joins TRBV4-3 and TRBJ2-7; D might be TRBD1 or TRBD2, each matching 7 bases. The specimen was PBMCs, either bulk or a sorted T-cell subset (CD4+, CD8+, memory, or dextramer-sorted; not recorded which), collected on the day of the yellow fever booster vaccination. CDR3 region: CASSLETGRALGEQYF. The DNA for the CDR3 is TGCGCCAGCAGCCTAGAGACAGGGAGGGCCCTGGGGGAGCAGTACTTC.